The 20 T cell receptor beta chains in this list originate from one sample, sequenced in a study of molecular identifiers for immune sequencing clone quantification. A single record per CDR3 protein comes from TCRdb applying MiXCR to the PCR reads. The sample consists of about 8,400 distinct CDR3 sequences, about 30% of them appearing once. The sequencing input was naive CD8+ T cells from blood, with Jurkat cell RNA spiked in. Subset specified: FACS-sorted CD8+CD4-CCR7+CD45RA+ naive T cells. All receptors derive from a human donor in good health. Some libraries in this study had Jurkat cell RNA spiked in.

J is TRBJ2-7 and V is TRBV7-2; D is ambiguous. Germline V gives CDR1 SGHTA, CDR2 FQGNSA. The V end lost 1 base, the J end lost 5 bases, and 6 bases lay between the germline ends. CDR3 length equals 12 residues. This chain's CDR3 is CASSLGVDEQYF. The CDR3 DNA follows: TGTGCCAGCAGCTTAGGGGTAGACGAGCAGTACTTC.

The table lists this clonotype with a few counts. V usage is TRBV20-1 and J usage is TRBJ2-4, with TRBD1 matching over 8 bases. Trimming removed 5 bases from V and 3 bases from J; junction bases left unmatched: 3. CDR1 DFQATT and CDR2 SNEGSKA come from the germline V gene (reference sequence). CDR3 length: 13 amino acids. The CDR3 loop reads CSALQGDKNIQYF. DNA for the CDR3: TGCAGTGCTCTACAGGGGGACAAAAACATTCAGTACTTC.

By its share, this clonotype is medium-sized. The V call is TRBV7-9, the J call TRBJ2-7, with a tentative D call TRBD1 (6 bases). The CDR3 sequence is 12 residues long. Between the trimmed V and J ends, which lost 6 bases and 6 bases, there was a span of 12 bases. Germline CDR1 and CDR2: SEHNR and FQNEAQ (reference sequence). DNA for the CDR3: TGTGCCAGCAGACCCCAGGGGAGCGAGCAGTACTTC. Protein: CASRPQGSEQYF.

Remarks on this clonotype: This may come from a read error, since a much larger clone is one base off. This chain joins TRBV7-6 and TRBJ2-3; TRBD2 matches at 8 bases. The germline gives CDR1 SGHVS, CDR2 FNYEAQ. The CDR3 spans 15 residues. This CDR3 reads CASGLGGGRIDTQYF. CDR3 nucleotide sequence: TGTGCCAGCGGCTTAGGCGGCGGGAGGATAGATACGCAGTATTTT.

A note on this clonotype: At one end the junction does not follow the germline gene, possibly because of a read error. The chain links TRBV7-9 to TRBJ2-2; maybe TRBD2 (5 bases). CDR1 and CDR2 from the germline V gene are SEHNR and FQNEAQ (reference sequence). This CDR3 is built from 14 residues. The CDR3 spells CASRPYGLTGELLF. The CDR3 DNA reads TGTGCCAGCAGACCCTATGGCCTCACCGGGGAGCTGCTTTTT.

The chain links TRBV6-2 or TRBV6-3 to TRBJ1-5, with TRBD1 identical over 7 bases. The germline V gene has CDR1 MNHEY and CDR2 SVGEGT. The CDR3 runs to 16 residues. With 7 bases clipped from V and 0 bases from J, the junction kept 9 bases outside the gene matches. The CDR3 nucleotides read TGTGCCAGCACCCGGGGACAGACAGATAGCAATCAGCCCCAGCATTTT. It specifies CASTRGQTDSNQPQHF.

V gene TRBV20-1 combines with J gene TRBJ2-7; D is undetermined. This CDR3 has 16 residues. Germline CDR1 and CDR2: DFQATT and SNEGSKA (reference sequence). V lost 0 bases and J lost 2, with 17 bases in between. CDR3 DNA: TGCAGTGCTAGAGATCCTCGTGAGCAAACCCCCTACGAGCAGTACTTC. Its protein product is CSARDPREQTPYEQYF.

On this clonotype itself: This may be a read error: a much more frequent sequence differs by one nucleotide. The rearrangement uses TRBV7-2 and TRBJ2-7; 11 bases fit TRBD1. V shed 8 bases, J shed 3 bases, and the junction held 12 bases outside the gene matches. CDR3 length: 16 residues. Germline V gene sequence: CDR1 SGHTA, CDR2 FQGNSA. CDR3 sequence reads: CASCSTSGTGGYEQYF. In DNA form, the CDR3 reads TGTGCCAGCTGCTCCACCTCCGGGACAGGGGGCTACGAGCAGTACTTC.

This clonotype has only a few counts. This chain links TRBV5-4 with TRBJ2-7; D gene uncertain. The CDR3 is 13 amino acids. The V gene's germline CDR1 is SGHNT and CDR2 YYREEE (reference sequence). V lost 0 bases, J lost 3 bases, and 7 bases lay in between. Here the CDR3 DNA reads TGTGCCAGCAGCTTGGGGGATCACTACGAGCAGTACTTC. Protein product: CASSLGDHYEQYF. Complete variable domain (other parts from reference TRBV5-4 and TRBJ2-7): ETGVTQSPTHLIKTRGQQVTLRCSSQSGHNTVSWYQQALGQGPQFIFQYYREEENGRGNFPPRFSGLQFPNYSSELNVNALELDDSALYLCASSLGDHYEQYFGPGTRLTVT.

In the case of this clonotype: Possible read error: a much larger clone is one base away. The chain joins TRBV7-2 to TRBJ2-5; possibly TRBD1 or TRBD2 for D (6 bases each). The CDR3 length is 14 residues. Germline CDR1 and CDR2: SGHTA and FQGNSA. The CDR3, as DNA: TGTGCCAGCACCTGGGGGGCTGGTTGGGAGACCCAGTCCTTC. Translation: CASTWGAGWETQSF.

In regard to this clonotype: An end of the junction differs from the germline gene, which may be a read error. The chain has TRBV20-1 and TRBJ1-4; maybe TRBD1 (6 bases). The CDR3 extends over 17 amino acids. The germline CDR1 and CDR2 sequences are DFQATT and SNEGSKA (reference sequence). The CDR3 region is CSARTGGGLGYNEKLIF. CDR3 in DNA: TGCAGTGCTAGAACTGGGGGGGGCCTGGGCTATAATGAAAAACTGATTTTT.

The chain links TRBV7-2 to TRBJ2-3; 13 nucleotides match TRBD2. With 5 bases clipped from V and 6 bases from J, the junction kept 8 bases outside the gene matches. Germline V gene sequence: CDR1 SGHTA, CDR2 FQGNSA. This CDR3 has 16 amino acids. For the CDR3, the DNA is TGTGCCAGCAGCATACTAGCGGGAGGGCCGAGGGATACGCAGTATTTT. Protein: CASSILAGGPRDTQYF.

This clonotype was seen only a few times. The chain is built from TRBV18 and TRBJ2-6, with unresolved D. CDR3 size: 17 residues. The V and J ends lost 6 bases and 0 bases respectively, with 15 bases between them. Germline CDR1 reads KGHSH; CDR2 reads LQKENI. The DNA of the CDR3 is TGTGCCAGCTCCACGACACCAGCCTTCTCTGGGGCCAACGTCCTGACTTTC. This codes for CASSTTPAFSGANVLTF.

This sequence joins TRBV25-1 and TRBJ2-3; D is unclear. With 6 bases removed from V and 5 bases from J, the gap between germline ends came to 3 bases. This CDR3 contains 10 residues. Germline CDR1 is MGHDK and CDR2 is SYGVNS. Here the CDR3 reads CASRGDTQYF. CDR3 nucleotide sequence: TGTGCCAGCAGAGGAGATACGCAGTATTTT. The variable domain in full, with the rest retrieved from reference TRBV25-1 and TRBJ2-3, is EADIYQTPRYLVIGTGKKITLECSQTMGHDKMYWYQQDPGMELHLIHYSYGVNSTEKGDLSSESTVSRIRTEHFPLTLESARPSHTSQYLCASRGDTQYFGPGTRLTVL.

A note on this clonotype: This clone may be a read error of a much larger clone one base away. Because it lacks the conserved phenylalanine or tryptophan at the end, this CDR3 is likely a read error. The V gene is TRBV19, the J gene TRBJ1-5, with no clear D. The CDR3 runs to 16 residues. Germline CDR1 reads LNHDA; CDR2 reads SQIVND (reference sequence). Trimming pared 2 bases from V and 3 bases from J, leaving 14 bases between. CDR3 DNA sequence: TGTGCCAGTAGTATACCTATAGGGCGTCACAATCAGCCCCAGCATATT. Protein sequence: CASSIPIGRHNQPQHI.

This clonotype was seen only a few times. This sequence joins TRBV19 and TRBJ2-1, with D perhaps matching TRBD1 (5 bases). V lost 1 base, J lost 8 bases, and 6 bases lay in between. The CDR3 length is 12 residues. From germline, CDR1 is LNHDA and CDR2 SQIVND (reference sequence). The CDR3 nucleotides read TGTGCCAGTAGTATAGCAGGGCATGAGCAGTTCTTC. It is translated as CASSIAGHEQFF.

The CDR3 DNA is TGTGCCAGCAGCCGCGGCAGAGCTGAAGAGCAGTACTTC. Translating it yields CASSRGRAEEQYF. V is TRBV4-2 and J is TRBJ2-7; D gene ambiguous. Trimming removed 4 bases from V and 7 bases from J, with 14 bases in between. CDR1 is LGHNA and CDR2 is YNFKEQ in the germline V gene. The CDR3 extends over 13 amino acids.

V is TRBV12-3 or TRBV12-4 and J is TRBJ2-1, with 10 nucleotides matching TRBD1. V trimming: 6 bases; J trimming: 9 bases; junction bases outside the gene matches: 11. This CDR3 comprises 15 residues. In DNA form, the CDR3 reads TGTGCCAGCAGCAGCCCCGGGACAGGGGACGCTGAGCAGTTCTTC. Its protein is CASSSPGTGDAEQFF.

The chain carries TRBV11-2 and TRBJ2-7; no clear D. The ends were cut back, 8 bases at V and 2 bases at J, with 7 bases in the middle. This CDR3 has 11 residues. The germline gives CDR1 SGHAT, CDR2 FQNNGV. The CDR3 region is CASGSPYEQYF. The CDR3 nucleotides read TGTGCCAGCGGTTCCCCCTACGAGCAGTACTTC.

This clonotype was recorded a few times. The CDR3 coding sequence is TGTGCCAGCACCGTGGGTGTCTTGGGCACTGAAGCTTTCTTT. It yields the protein CASTVGVLGTEAFF. The rearrangement links TRBV9 to TRBJ1-1; no reliable D call. The V end was cut by 6 bases, the J end by 4 bases, with 16 bases between. This CDR3 comprises 14 residues. Germline V gives CDR1 SGDLS, CDR2 YYNGEE.